The entry that follows covers one T cell receptor (beta chain) sequence. Use of 60 Vbeta and 13 Jbeta primers characterized the PCR. Assay used: immunoSEQ multiplex PCR; TCRdb lists only in-frame clones, some missing. In the table there are approximately 240,000 clones, almost 85% of which are singletons. This sample was taken from a study of cytomegalovirus exposure and HLA in healthy donors. This CDR3 is built from 13 residues. Trimming left V 4 bases short and J 5 bases short, with 12 bases between. The germline V gene has CDR1 SGHRS and CDR2 YFSETQ. Specimen: PBMCs. The receptor comes from a woman aged 40 to 49 in good health and CMV-seronegative. The chain employs TRBV5-1 and TRBJ2-5; D possibly corresponds to TRBD1 (5 bases). CDR3 nucleotides: TGCGCCAGCAGCCTTGACAGTCATGAGACCCAGTACTTC. Translation gives CASSLDSHETQYF.